In this sample, the clone carrying this T cell receptor (beta chain) turned up a few times. Its antigen is undetermined. The sample is drawn from a study of post-analysis software for immune sequencing data. General study points: Controls had lower frequencies than patients of 4 or 5 TRBV segments, which included TRBV5-6, TRBV5-1 and TRBV20-1.

Researchers reported that TCR beta cDNA libraries carried unique molecular identifiers. cDNA molecules numbering about 490,000 came from roughly 1 to 10 million T cells. MiXCR was run by TCRdb on the PCR reads, yielding one entry per CDR3 protein. The top ten clones hold 1.5% to 2% of a sample with hundreds of thousands of distinct CDR3 sequences, around 40% of them seen once. The CDR3 covers 16 residues. The germline gives CDR1 SGHVS, CDR2 FQNEAQ. Losses at the gene ends were 1 base for V and 11 bases for J; bases not matched to a gene: 14. The source is a girl aged 5 to 17 with multiple sclerosis. This sequence joins TRBV7-8 and TRBJ2-3; 8 bases are a match to TRBD2. Sequencing input: blood. The CDR3 DNA sequence: TGTGCCAGCAGCTTAGTACTCGCGGGAGGACCAATAAGGCAGTATTTT. It specifies CASSLVLAGGPIRQYF.